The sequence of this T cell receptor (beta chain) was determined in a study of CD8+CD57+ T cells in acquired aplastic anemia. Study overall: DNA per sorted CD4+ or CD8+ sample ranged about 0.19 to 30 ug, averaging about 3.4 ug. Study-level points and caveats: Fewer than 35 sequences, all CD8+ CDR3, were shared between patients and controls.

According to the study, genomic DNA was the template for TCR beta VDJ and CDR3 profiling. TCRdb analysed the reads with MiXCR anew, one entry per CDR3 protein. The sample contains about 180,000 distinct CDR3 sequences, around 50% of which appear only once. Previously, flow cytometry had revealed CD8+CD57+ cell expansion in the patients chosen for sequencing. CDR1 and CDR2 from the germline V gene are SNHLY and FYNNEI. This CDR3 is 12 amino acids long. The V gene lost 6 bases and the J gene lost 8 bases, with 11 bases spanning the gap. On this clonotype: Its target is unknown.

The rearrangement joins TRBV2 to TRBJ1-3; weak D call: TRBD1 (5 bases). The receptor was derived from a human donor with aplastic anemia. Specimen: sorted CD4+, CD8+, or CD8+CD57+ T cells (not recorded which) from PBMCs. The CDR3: CASSKTGHTIYF. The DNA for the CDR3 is TGTGCCAGCAGCAAGACGGGACACACCATATATTTT.